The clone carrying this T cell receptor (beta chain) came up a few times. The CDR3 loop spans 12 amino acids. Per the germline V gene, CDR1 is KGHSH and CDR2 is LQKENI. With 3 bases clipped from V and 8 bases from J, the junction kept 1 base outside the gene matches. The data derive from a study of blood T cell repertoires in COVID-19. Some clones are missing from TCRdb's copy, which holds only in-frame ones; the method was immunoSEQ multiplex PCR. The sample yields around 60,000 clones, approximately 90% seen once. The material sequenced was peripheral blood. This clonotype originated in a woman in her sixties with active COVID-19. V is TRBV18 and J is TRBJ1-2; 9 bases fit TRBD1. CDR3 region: CASSPDRGGYTF. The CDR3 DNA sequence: TGTGCCAGCTCACCGGACAGGGGCGGCTACACCTTC.